The 20 T cell receptor beta chains below all came from one sample that was sequenced in a study of CD8 T cells in ankylosing spondylitis. For these receptors, no antigen is known. TCRdb itself ran the 5' RACE reads through MiXCR, one entry per CDR3 protein. The sample holds fewer than 750,000 distinct CDR3 sequences, over 15% seen once. Study findings and constraints: Apparently characteristic of ankylosing spondylitis blood was a TCR beta motif (eight highly homologous variants).

Sequenced sample: blood, either unsorted or a sorted T cell fraction (not recorded which). Every receptor here comes from a male donor with ankylosing spondylitis.

The chain combines TRBV20-1 with TRBJ2-1, with a weak D call TRBD2 (7 bases). Trimming shortened V by 4 bases and J by 7 bases, and 17 bases separated the two germline ends. The CDR3 consists of 14 residues. Germline CDR1 is DFQATT and CDR2 is SNEGSKA (reference sequence). This CDR3 reads CSAKGGGPGNEQFF. CDR3 coding DNA: TGCAGTGCTAAAGGGGGAGGGCCAGGGAATGAGCAGTTCTTC.

In its sample, this clonotype was seen a few times. The chain combines TRBV6-5 with TRBJ2-7; D gene ambiguous. The CDR3 consists of 10 residues. V dropped 7 bases and J dropped 5 bases, with 6 bases sitting between them. Germline-derived CDR1 and CDR2 are MNHEY and SVGAGI. The CDR3 sequence: CASIGHEQYF. DNA for the CDR3: TGTGCCAGCATAGGGCACGAGCAGTACTTC.

This clonotype was observed a few times. V and J are TRBV7-2 and TRBJ2-2; D is unresolved. The CDR3 runs to 16 residues. Trimming took off 4 bases at V and 4 bases at J, with 16 bases between the two ends. Germline V gene data show CDR1 as SGHTA and CDR2 as FQGNSA. As DNA, the CDR3 is TGTGCCAGCAGCTCCCCCGACCCGATACTCACCGGGGAGCTGTTTTTT. As protein: CASSSPDPILTGELFF.

This chain connects TRBV6-1 to TRBJ2-7; D remains ambiguous. The germline V gene has CDR1 MNHNS and CDR2 SASEGT. Trimming took 10 bases from V and 0 from J, leaving 13 bases between them. The CDR3 covers 13 residues. CDR3 nucleotides: TGTGCCATCCGGGCGCAAAGCTCCTACGAGCAGTACTTC. It codes for CAIRAQSSYEQYF.

V usage is TRBV11-2 and J usage is TRBJ2-3; TRBD2 might be the D (6 bases). Germline V gives CDR1 SGHAT, CDR2 FQNNGV. The CDR3 loop spans 16 amino acids. V lost 3 bases, J lost 0 bases, and 13 bases lay in between. In nucleotides, the CDR3 is TGTGCCAGCAGCTTGGGGAGGCGGCCTAGCACAGATACGCAGTATTTT. It is translated as CASSLGRRPSTDTQYF.

V and J are TRBV6-5 and TRBJ2-6; weak D call: TRBD2 (5 bases). This CDR3 contains 11 residues. Germline lookup yields CDR1 MNHEY and CDR2 SVGAGI. V was clipped by 6 bases and J by 10 bases, with 7 bases between them. The CDR3 loop is CASRTGNVLTF. For the CDR3, the DNA is TGTGCCAGCAGAACGGGGAACGTCCTGACTTTC.

This clonotype appeared a few times. The chain recombines TRBV30 with TRBJ1-1, with D perhaps matching TRBD1 (6 bases). The ends were cut back, 6 bases at V and 3 bases at J, with 14 bases in the middle. The CDR3 has 13 amino acids. Germline V gives CDR1 GTSNPN, CDR2 SVGIG (reference sequence). CDR3 DNA: TGTGCCTGTACCCAGGGGTTGGACACTGAAGCTTTCTTT. Its protein is CACTQGLDTEAFF.

The chain combines TRBV9 with TRBJ1-1; TRBD1 matches at 8 bases. The CDR3 is 15 residues long. Per the germline V gene, CDR1 is SGDLS and CDR2 is YYNGEE. With 2 bases clipped from V and 4 bases from J, the junction kept 7 bases outside the gene matches. CDR3 amino acids: CASSVGQGIATEAFF. CDR3 sequence (DNA): TGTGCCAGCAGCGTTGGACAGGGTATTGCCACTGAAGCTTTCTTT.

The genes are TRBV3-1 and TRBJ2-1, with 8 bases fitting TRBD2. Unmatched junction bases numbered 7, after V lost 1 base and J lost 8 bases. In germline, CDR1 is LGHDT, CDR2 YNNKEL (reference sequence). This CDR3 is built from 15 residues. CDR3 loop: CASSQGREGPDEQFF. In DNA form, the CDR3 reads TGTGCCAGCAGCCAAGGTCGGGAGGGCCCTGATGAGCAGTTCTTC.

This clonotype appeared a few times. The CDR3 is CASSLGGASWPEQYF. CDR3 sequence (DNA): TGTGCCAGCAGCTTAGGGGGGGCTTCCTGGCCCGAGCAGTACTTC. The chain joins TRBV7-9 to TRBJ2-7; D assignment may be TRBD1 or TRBD2 (6 bases each). With 1 base removed from V and 6 bases from J, the gap between germline ends came to 16 bases. The CDR3 has 15 amino acids. Germline V gene data show CDR1 as SEHNR and CDR2 as FQNEAQ (reference sequence).

This clonotype was observed a few times. The CDR3 region has the DNA TGCGCCAGCAGCCCCTGGGGGGGAGCGGCAGATACGCAGTATTTT. Translated, it gives CASSPWGGAADTQYF. This rearrangement joins TRBV5-1 to TRBJ2-3; 7 positions agree with TRBD2. In germline, CDR1 is SGHRS, CDR2 YFSETQ. J lost 4 bases, V lost 4 bases, and 9 bases had no gene match. This CDR3 spans 15 amino acids.

The chain has TRBV5-6 and TRBJ2-7, with D possibly TRBD1 on 5 matching bases. The CDR3 has 13 amino acids. Germline assignment: CDR1 SGHDT and CDR2 YYEEEE. Trimming stripped 0 bases from V and 6 bases from J, with 10 bases between. The CDR3 nucleotides are TGTGCCAGCAGCTTGGGGGCAGGGTCCGAGCAGTACTTC. The encoded protein is CASSLGAGSEQYF.

This clonotype has only a few counts. The chain couples TRBV5-1 to TRBJ1-2; no clear D gene. The V and J ends lost 2 bases and 6 bases respectively, with 8 bases between them. CDR1 is SGHRS, CDR2 YFSETQ, per germline. CDR3 length equals 12 residues. CDR3 sequence reads: CASSFGGNGYTF. The CDR3 DNA follows: TGCGCCAGCAGCTTTGGAGGGAATGGCTACACCTTC.

This chain joins TRBV20-1 and TRBJ2-2; TRBD2 aligns across 8 bases. The ends lost 5 bases at V and 6 bases at J; junction bases unmatched: 11. The CDR3 extends over 15 amino acids. The germline V gene has CDR1 DFQATT and CDR2 SNEGSKA (reference sequence). In DNA, the CDR3 is TGCAGTGCTCCCGTATTAGCGGGATTCTCCGGGGAGCTGTTTTTT. Its protein is CSAPVLAGFSGELFF.

This clonotype showed up just a few times. The gene calls are TRBV14 and TRBJ2-1; 10 nucleotides line up with TRBD2. This CDR3 region has 18 residues. Germline loops: CDR1 SGHDN, CDR2 FVKESK. Trimming at V came to 0 bases and at J to 3 bases, leaving 8 bases not matched to a gene. The CDR3 sequence is CASSQEGLAGEFYNEQFF. DNA of the CDR3: TGTGCCAGCAGCCAAGAAGGCCTAGCGGGAGAATTCTACAATGAGCAGTTCTTC.

A few counts support this clonotype. The gene calls are TRBV27 and TRBJ1-1; TRBD1 might be the D (6 bases). The germline gives CDR1 MNHEY, CDR2 SMNVEV (reference sequence). CDR3 size: 14 residues. The ends were cut back, 11 bases at V and 6 bases at J, with 22 bases in the middle. CDR3 region: CAGKITGYGPEAFF. CDR3 coding DNA: TGTGCCGGAAAAATAACAGGGTATGGTCCTGAAGCTTTCTTT.

The chain recombines TRBV20-1 with TRBJ2-1, with 7 bases identical to TRBD1. Germline CDR1 is DFQATT and CDR2 is SNEGSKA (reference sequence). This CDR3 is 16 amino acids long. With 0 bases clipped from V and 4 bases from J, the junction kept 9 bases outside the gene matches. CDR3 coding DNA: TGCAGTGCTAGAGATCGGACAGGCCGGATGTACAATGAGCAGTTCTTC. Amino acid sequence: CSARDRTGRMYNEQFF.

This clonotype was observed a handful of times. This chain connects TRBV28 to TRBJ2-7, with a possible D match to TRBD2 (5 bases). Trimming took 6 bases from V and 2 from J, leaving 14 bases between them. Germline values: CDR1 MDHEN, CDR2 SYDVKM. This CDR3 is built from 14 residues. The CDR3 reads CASSRLLPTYEQYF. The CDR3 bases are TGTGCCAGCAGCCGACTACTACCAACCTACGAGCAGTACTTC.

A few counts support this clonotype. DNA of the CDR3: TGTGCCACCAGCAGAGATGGAGCACTAGCCAAAAACATTCAGTACTTC. Translation: CATSRDGALAKNIQYF. This chain uses TRBV15 with TRBJ2-4, with D unresolved. V lost 0 bases to trimming and J lost 0 bases, with 9 bases between them. Germline assignment: CDR1 LNHNV and CDR2 YYDKDF (reference sequence). The CDR3 totals 16 residues.

In its sample, this clonotype was seen a few times. The V and J genes are TRBV28 and TRBJ2-1; TRBD1 matches at 7 bases. The CDR3 consists of 17 residues. The junction had 9 bases not matched to a gene; V was cut back by 4 bases and J by 0 bases. Germline V lookup: CDR1 MDHEN, CDR2 SYDVKM. The CDR3 is CASSSMRGRPSYNEQFF. CDR3 nucleotide sequence: TGTGCCAGCAGTTCGATGAGGGGGCGCCCCTCCTACAATGAGCAGTTCTTC.